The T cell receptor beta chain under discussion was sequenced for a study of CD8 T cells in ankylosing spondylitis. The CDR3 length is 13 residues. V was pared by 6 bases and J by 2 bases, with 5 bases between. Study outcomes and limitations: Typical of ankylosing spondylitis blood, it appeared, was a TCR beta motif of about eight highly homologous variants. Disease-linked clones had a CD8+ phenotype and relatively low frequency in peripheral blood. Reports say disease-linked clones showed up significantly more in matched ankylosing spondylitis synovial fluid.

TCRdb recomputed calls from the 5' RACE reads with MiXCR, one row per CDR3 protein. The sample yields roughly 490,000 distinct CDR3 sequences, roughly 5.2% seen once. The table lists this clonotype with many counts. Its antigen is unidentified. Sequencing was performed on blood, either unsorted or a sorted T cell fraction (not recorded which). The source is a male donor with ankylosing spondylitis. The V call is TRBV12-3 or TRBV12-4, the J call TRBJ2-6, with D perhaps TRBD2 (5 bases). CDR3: CASRRAGANVLTF. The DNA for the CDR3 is TGTGCCAGCAGGCGGGCTGGGGCCAACGTCCTGACTTTC.